These T cell receptor beta chains were read from a single sample in a study of blood T cell repertoires in COVID-19. Sequencing used immunoSEQ multiplex PCR; TCRdb keeps in-frame clones, though not all of them. There are 65,000 or so clones in the sample; approximately 88% occur only once, and roughly 10% lies in the top ten. Source material: peripheral blood. Receptor source: a man younger than 45 with COVID-19, enrolled during active disease. CDR3s include the opening cysteine and the closing phenylalanine or tryptophan. D genes are given only for firm matches. Some rows have no size entry. The others give once, few or many, or a class for an expanded clone.

j_gene: TRBJ2-1
v_gene: TRBV11-2
abundance: -
d_gene: TRBD2
CDR3aa: CASSTTSGSRSEQFF
CDR3nt: TGTGCCAGCAGCACCACTAGCGGGAGTAGGAGTGAGCAGTTCTTC

j_gene: TRBJ2-7
v_gene: TRBV5-5
abundance: few
d_gene: -
CDR3aa: CASSLTSGMSYEQYF
CDR3nt: TGTGCCAGCAGCTTGACCTCGGGGATGTCCTACGAGCAGTACTTC

j_gene: TRBJ1-2
v_gene: TRBV5-4
abundance: -
d_gene: -
CDR3aa: CASSSLSTGGYTF
CDR3nt: TGTGCCAGCAGCTCCCTCTCCACGGGGGGCTACACCTTC

j_gene: TRBJ1-2
v_gene: TRBV28
abundance: -
d_gene: -
CDR3aa: CALRSGPSGYTF
CDR3nt: TGTGCCCTAAGGTCGGGTCCGTCCGGCTACACCTTC

j_gene: TRBJ1-5
v_gene: TRBV6-5
abundance: -
d_gene: -
CDR3aa: CASSYSRQGSQPQHF
CDR3nt: TGTGCCAGCAGTTACTCGAGGCAGGGGAGTCAGCCCCAGCATTTT

j_gene: TRBJ2-7
v_gene: TRBV18
abundance: -
d_gene: TRBD2
CDR3aa: CASSPRREGYHEQYF
CDR3nt: TGTGCCAGCTCACCACGGCGGGAGGGTTACCACGAGCAGTACTTC

j_gene: TRBJ2-7
v_gene: TRBV5-6
abundance: -
d_gene: TRBD2
CDR3aa: CASSLRLAGTTGEEQYF
CDR3nt: TGTGCCAGCAGCTTGCGACTAGCGGGGACCACGGGCGAGGAGCAGTACTTC

j_gene: TRBJ2-1
v_gene: TRBV29-1
abundance: -
d_gene: -
CDR3aa: CSVDRDMSGDEQFF
CDR3nt: TGCAGCGTTGACCGGGACATGAGTGGCGATGAGCAGTTCTTC

j_gene: TRBJ1-1
v_gene: TRBV7-9
abundance: -
d_gene: TRBD1
CDR3aa: CASSAPGQGITEAFF
CDR3nt: TGTGCCAGCAGCGCTCCGGGACAGGGAATCACTGAAGCTTTCTTT

j_gene: TRBJ2-2
v_gene: TRBV28
abundance: -
d_gene: TRBD1
CDR3aa: CASSLRQGNTGELFF
CDR3nt: TGTGCCAGCAGTTTACGACAGGGGAACACCGGGGAGCTGTTTTTT

j_gene: TRBJ2-1
v_gene: TRBV27
abundance: -
d_gene: TRBD1
CDR3aa: CASRPGTGSRNEQFF
CDR3nt: TGTGCCAGCAGACCCGGGACAGGTTCCCGCAATGAGCAGTTCTTC

j_gene: TRBJ1-6
v_gene: TRBV28
abundance: medium-sized
d_gene: TRBD1
CDR3aa: CASSSGTGQSPLHF
CDR3nt: TGTGCCAGCAGTTCCGGGACAGGGCAGTCACCCCTCCACTTT

j_gene: TRBJ2-7
v_gene: TRBV7-2
abundance: -
d_gene: TRBD2
CDR3aa: CASSLGSGSSYEQYF
CDR3nt: TGTGCCAGCAGCTTAGGTAGCGGGAGCTCCTACGAGCAGTACTTC